The 14 T cell receptor beta chains below were found in one sample sequenced in a study of technical replicates of blood from a handful of donors. Some clones are missing from TCRdb's copy, which holds only in-frame ones; the method was immunoSEQ multiplex PCR. There are tens of thousands of clones in the sample; around 96% occur only once, and about 0.2% lies in the top ten. Sequencing input: T cells isolated from PBMCs. Receptors originate from a human donor in good health.

This clone has just a few counts. This sequence joins TRBV5-8 and TRBJ2-1, with 8 bases aligning to TRBD2. Trimming cost V 4 bases and J 2 bases; bases outside gene matches: 11. The CDR3 is 17 residues long. Germline assignment: CDR1 SGHTS and CDR2 YDEGEE. CDR3 region: CASSLLISGSPYNEQFF. The CDR3 coding sequence is TGTGCCAGCAGCCTTCTGATCAGCGGGAGCCCCTACAATGAGCAGTTCTTC. The whole variable domain, filled in from reference TRBV5-8 and TRBJ2-1, reads EAGVTQSPTHLIKTRGQQATLRCSPISGHTSVYWYQQALGLGLQFLLWYDEGEERNRGNFPPRFSGRQFPNYSSELNVNALELEDSALYLCASSLLISGSPYNEQFFGPGTRLTVL.

The chain uses TRBV10-1 and TRBJ2-7, with unresolved D. Germline V gene sequence: CDR1 WNHNN, CDR2 SYGVQD (reference sequence). This CDR3 spans 12 amino acids. Trimming cost V 5 bases and J 3 bases, with 8 bases left between them. In DNA, the CDR3 is TGCGCCAGCAGTCCTGACAACTACGAGCAGTACTTC. It yields the protein CASSPDNYEQYF.

The chain joins TRBV10-3 to TRBJ2-7; the D gene is possibly TRBD1 (6 bases). Trimming cost V 8 bases and J 2 bases, with 13 bases left between them. Germline CDR1 reads ENHRY; CDR2 reads SYGVKD. The CDR3 runs 13 residues. This chain's CDR3 is CAIQMQGTYEQYF. The CDR3 region has the DNA TGTGCCATCCAGATGCAGGGGACCTACGAGCAGTACTTC.

This chain uses TRBV25-1 with TRBJ2-7; 14 positions match TRBD2. After removal of 4 bases from V and 2 bases from J, the junction contained 10 bases not matched to a gene. The germline V gene encodes CDR1 MGHDK and CDR2 SYGVNS. The CDR3 has 18 residues. CDR3 protein: CASSGQMGTSGGTYEQYF. The CDR3 nucleotides are TGTGCCAGCAGTGGCCAAATGGGGACTAGCGGGGGAACCTACGAGCAGTACTTC.

The chain is built from TRBV5-1 and TRBJ2-1; 7 bases fit TRBD2. Germline V gene sequence: CDR1 SGHRS, CDR2 YFSETQ. The CDR3 covers 13 residues. Trimming took 0 bases from V and 8 from J; bases not matched to a gene: 2. As DNA, the CDR3 is TGCGCCAGCAGCTTGGCAGGGAGGGATGAGCAGTTCTTC. Its translation: CASSLAGRDEQFF.

The gene calls are TRBV5-1 and TRBJ1-1; 7 bases are a match to TRBD1. The germline V gene encodes CDR1 SGHRS and CDR2 YFSETQ. CDR3 length: 14 residues. The V and J ends lost 2 bases and 1 base, in that order; junction bases with no gene match: 2. The CDR3 is CASSFRDRNTEAFF. CDR3 sequence (DNA): TGCGCCAGCAGCTTCCGGGACAGGAACACTGAAGCTTTCTTT.

This clone was counted once. The chain is built from TRBV4-1 and TRBJ1-1; weak D call: TRBD1 (5 bases). Germline V gene lookup returns CDR1 MGHRA and CDR2 YSYEKL. The CDR3 is made up of 13 amino acids. V dropped 1 base and J dropped 4 bases, with 7 bases sitting between them. Written as DNA, the CDR3 is TGCGCCAGCAGCCAAGTGGGGGGCACTGAAGCTTTCTTT. Translating it yields CASSQVGGTEAFF.

V and J are TRBV29-1 and TRBJ2-5; TRBD1 agrees at 11 bases. The CDR3 is 14 residues long. Trimming at V came to 3 bases and at J to 3 bases, leaving 3 bases not matched to a gene. Germline assignment: CDR1 SQVTM and CDR2 ANQGSEA. In DNA form, the CDR3 reads TGCAGCGTTGAGGGGACAGGGGGTGAAGAGACCCAGTACTTC. Residues: CSVEGTGGEETQYF. The full variable domain, in which reference TRBV29-1 and TRBJ2-5 provide the parts outside the CDR3, is SAVISQKPSRDICQRGTSLTIQCQVDSQVTMMFWYRQQPGQSLTLIATANQGSEATYESGFVIDKFPISRPNLTFSTLTVSNMSPEDSSIYLCSVEGTGGEETQYFGPGTRLLVL.

J is TRBJ2-7 and V is TRBV7-6; a weak D match, TRBD2 (5 bases). CDR3 length: 12 amino acids. Germline-derived CDR1 and CDR2 are SGHVS and FNYEAQ. Trimming stripped 5 bases from V and 3 bases from J, with 8 bases between. CDR3 sequence reads: CASSPGNYEQYF. CDR3 in DNA: TGTGCCAGCAGCCCGGGAAACTACGAGCAGTACTTC. The whole variable domain, remainder taken from reference TRBV7-6 and TRBJ2-7, is GAGVSQSPRYKVTKRGQDVALRCDPISGHVSLYWYRQALGQGPEFLTYFNYEAQQDKSGLPNDRFSAERPEGSISTLTIQRTEQRDSAMYRCASSPGNYEQYFGPGTRLTVT.

V is TRBV9 and J is TRBJ1-6; TRBD1 agrees at 7 bases. J was trimmed by 7 bases and V by 4 bases; bases with no gene match: 8. The CDR3 is made up of 15 amino acids. CDR1 is SGDLS and CDR2 is YYNGEE in the germline V gene. The CDR3 coding sequence is TGTGCCAGCAGCAAACCCCCAGGGGGGAATTCACCCCTCCACTTT. Translating it yields CASSKPPGGNSPLHF.

Only one count was recorded for this clone. The chain employs TRBV5-1 and TRBJ2-3, with 10 positions matching TRBD2. This CDR3 is built from 13 residues. CDR1 is SGHRS, CDR2 YFSETQ, per germline. Trimming at V came to 7 bases and at J to 6 bases, leaving 5 bases not matched to a gene. CDR3 sequence reads: CASFILAGDTQYF. As DNA, the CDR3 is TGCGCCAGCTTCATACTAGCGGGGGATACGCAGTATTTT.

This chain links TRBV5-1 with TRBJ2-3; 8 bases align to TRBD1. V trimming: 6 bases; J trimming: 0 bases; junction bases outside the gene matches: 3. CDR1 SGHRS and CDR2 YFSETQ come from the germline V gene. The CDR3 sequence is 14 residues long. DNA of the CDR3: TGCGCCAGCACCCGACAGGGGAGCACAGATACGCAGTATTTT. The encoded protein is CASTRQGSTDTQYF.

This clone showed up just once. The V gene is TRBV9, the J gene TRBJ2-1; D might be TRBD2 (6 bases). There are 14 residues in the CDR3. The V end lost 2 bases, the J end lost 0 bases, and 6 bases lay between the germline ends. Per germline, CDR1 SGDLS and CDR2 YYNGEE. In nucleotides, the CDR3 is TGTGCCAGCAGCGTGGAGGGCTCCTACAATGAGCAGTTCTTC. Translated, it gives CASSVEGSYNEQFF.

The chain employs TRBV5-1 and TRBJ2-5; tentative D call: TRBD1 (5 bases). Germline V gene lookup returns CDR1 SGHRS and CDR2 YFSETQ. There are 14 residues in the CDR3. V dropped 4 bases and J dropped 0 bases, with 10 bases sitting between them. In nucleotides, the CDR3 is TGCGCCAGCAGCCTCTGGGGCGACCAAGAGACCCAGTACTTC. Translating gives CASSLWGDQETQYF.